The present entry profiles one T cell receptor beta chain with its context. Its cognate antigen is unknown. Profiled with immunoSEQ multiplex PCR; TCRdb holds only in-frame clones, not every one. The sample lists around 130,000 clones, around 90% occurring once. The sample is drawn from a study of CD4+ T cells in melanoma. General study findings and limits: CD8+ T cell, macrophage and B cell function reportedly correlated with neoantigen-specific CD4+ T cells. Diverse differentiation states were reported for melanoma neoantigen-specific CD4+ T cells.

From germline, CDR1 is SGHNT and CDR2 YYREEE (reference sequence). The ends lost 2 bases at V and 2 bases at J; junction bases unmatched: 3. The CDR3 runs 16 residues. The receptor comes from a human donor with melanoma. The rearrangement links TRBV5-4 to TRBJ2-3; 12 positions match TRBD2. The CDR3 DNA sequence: TGTGCCAGCAGCTTCGGACTAGCGGGGTCCACAGATACGCAGTATTTT. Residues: CASSFGLAGSTDTQYF.